This T cell receptor (beta chain) was captured in a study of PD-1 and CTLA-4 blockade in melanoma. This CDR3 is built from 16 residues. V shed 1 base, J shed 3 bases, and the junction held 9 bases outside the gene matches. Germline loops: CDR1 SGHRS, CDR2 YFSETQ. This table comes from immunoSEQ multiplex PCR, and its TCRdb copy is limited to in-frame clones, with some not included. The sample has under 40,000 clones; about nine tenths are singletons. The input for sequencing was CD8+ T cells from peripheral blood, taken from a patient given anti-PD-1 treatment. This clonotype was obtained from a human donor with melanoma. The chain recombines TRBV5-1 with TRBJ2-5, with 7 bases aligning to TRBD2. The CDR3, as DNA: TGCGCCAGCAGCTTGCGTACGAGACTAGCCGAAGAGACCCAGTACTTC. It specifies CASSLRTRLAEETQYF.